This TCR beta chain emerged from a study of cytomegalovirus exposure and HLA in healthy donors. 13 Jbeta primers and 60 Vbeta primers were used for the PCR. Measured with immunoSEQ multiplex PCR; TCRdb has only the in-frame clones, and not every one. The sample consists of 95,000 to 100,000 clones, approximately 78% of them appearing once. V lost 5 bases, J lost 1 base, and 12 bases lay in between. This CDR3 contains 14 residues. CDR1 and CDR2 (germline): SGHAT, FQNNGV. The source is a woman aged 55-69 years in good health and CMV-seronegative. Sequenced material: PBMCs. The chain couples TRBV11-2 to TRBJ2-7; D possibly corresponds to TRBD1 (6 bases). The CDR3 here is CASSPRQVSYEQYF. CDR3 DNA sequence: TGTGCCAGCAGCCCCCGACAGGTATCCTACGAGCAGTACTTC.